Listed below are T cell receptor beta chains from one sample, sequenced in a study of CXCR3-negative and CXCR3-positive naive CD8 T cells. One entry per CDR3 protein, without DNA, is what TCRdb gives after re-calling the 5' RACE reads. Listed are over 100,000 distinct CDR3 sequences; 0.29% falls within the top ten. Sample: naive CXCR3- CD8+ T cells from blood. The source is a human donor in good health. Some clones in this sample may be carry-over from other donors' samples. The CDR3 runs from the conserved cysteine through the conserved F or W.

J: TRBJ2-1; V: TRBV7-9; CDR3: CASSLVLSDNEQFF
J: TRBJ2-5; V: TRBV7-3; CDR3: CASSLSRAFETQYF
J: TRBJ2-1; V: TRBV24-1; CDR3: CATRGQSSYNEQFF
J: TRBJ2-3; V: TRBV12-3/TRBV12-4; CDR3: CASTDPHLAADTQYF
J: TRBJ2-7; V: TRBV28; CDR3: CASSWEISYEQYF
J: TRBJ1-3; V: TRBV7-9; CDR3: CASSARGSSGNTIYF
J: TRBJ2-5; V: TRBV9; CDR3: CASSVGGRQETQYF
J: TRBJ2-4; V: TRBV28; CDR3: CASSGGTDFVGNIQYF
J: TRBJ2-2; V: TRBV19; CDR3: CASMRDRNTGELFF
J: TRBJ2-1; V: TRBV6-2/TRBV6-3; CDR3: CASSYLGNEQFF
J: TRBJ2-7; V: TRBV23-1; CDR3: CASSLGQVGNEQYF
J: TRBJ2-5; V: TRBV28; CDR3: CASVRGETQYF
J: TRBJ2-1; V: TRBV23-1; CDR3: CASKQRAGPYNEQSF
J: TRBJ2-5; V: TRBV7-2; CDR3: CASSLNVGEGQETQYF
J: TRBJ2-7; V: TRBV28; CDR3: CASSFGGGAAYEQYF
J: TRBJ2-7; V: TRBV4-3; CDR3: CASSQHTGRSEQYF
J: TRBJ2-1; V: TRBV9; CDR3: CASSSHSGADEQFF
J: TRBJ2-7; V: TRBV7-9; CDR3: CASSSTGRSYEQYF
J: TRBJ2-1; V: TRBV20-1; CDR3: CSARIDRVTYNEQFF
J: TRBJ1-2; V: TRBV12-3/TRBV12-4; CDR3: CASSLWTGSRSYGYTF
J: TRBJ1-3; V: TRBV20-1; CDR3: CSARDHHPGDPGNTIYF
J: TRBJ2-3; V: TRBV20-1; CDR3: CSADETSESTDTQYF
J: TRBJ2-1; V: TRBV29-1; CDR3: CSVEDRQGAEQFF
J: TRBJ2-3; V: TRBV4-2; CDR3: CASSQEFGSGGPDTQYF
J: TRBJ2-7; V: TRBV27; CDR3: CASSFGGGYEQYF
J: TRBJ2-3; V: TRBV6-6; CDR3: CASSPTAGGHTDTQYF